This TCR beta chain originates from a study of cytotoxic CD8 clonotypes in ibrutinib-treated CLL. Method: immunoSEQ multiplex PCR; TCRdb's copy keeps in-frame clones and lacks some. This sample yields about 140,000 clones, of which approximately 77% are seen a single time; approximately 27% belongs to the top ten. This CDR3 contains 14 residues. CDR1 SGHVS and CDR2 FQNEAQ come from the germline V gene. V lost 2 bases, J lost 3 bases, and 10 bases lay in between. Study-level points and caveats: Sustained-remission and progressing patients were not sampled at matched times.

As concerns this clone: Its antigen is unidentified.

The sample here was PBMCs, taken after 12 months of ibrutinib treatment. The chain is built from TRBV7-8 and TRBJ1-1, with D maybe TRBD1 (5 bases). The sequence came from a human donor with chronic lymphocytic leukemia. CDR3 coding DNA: TGTGCCAGCAGCTTAAGTTCGGGGGACACTGAAGCTTTCTTT. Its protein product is CASSLSSGDTEAFF.